This T cell receptor beta chain was sequenced for a study of regulatory T cells in long-lasting Graves disease. Study overall: The definition of persistent Graves' disease was over 5 years of antithyroid drugs with positive TSH receptor antibodies.

A word on this clonotype: Antigen unknown.

HTBI primers from iRepertoire and Arm-PCR of CDR3 regions yielded the TCR beta libraries. TCRdb re-called the multiplex PCR reads through MiXCR, storing one row per CDR3 protein. The table includes 500,000 to 700,000 distinct CDR3 sequences, 30% detected once. In germline, CDR1 is MNHNS, CDR2 SASEGT. Losses at the gene ends were 8 bases for V and 5 bases for J; bases not matched to a gene: 10. The CDR3 totals 14 residues. Study-wide results and limits: Newly diagnosed Graves' patients had higher TCR diversity than persistent ones. Between persistent patients, about 2,700 public clonotypes were shared, exceeding the 900 to 1,000 shared between new patients.

Time point reported: persistent/refractory GD, antithyroid drugs over 5 years with positive TRAb. RNA from PBMCs was the source of the TCR library. This chain links TRBV6-1 with TRBJ2-5; 8 bases line up with TRBD1. This clonotype originated in a female donor with Graves disease. The material sequenced was peripheral blood mononuclear cells (PBMCs), taken when the disease was refractory, from a patient treated with antithyroid drugs. The CDR3 nucleotides read TGTGCCAGCCTCAAGGACAGGGAGGAGGAGACCCAGTACTTC. Its translation: CASLKDREEETQYF.